This T cell receptor beta chain emerged from a study of blood T cell repertoires in COVID-19. Germline trimming cut 2 bases from V and 2 bases from J; bases unmatched to any gene: 4. The CDR3 covers 18 residues. CDR1 is MNHEY, CDR2 SVGEGT, per germline. Libraries were prepared by immunoSEQ multiplex PCR; TCRdb keeps only in-frame clonotypes and omits some of them. The profile shows tens of thousands of clones, around 90% of them singletons. The sample was peripheral blood. This chain links TRBV6-2 or TRBV6-3 with TRBJ2-2; 14 nucleotides agree with TRBD2. The source is a man aged 60 to 75 with active COVID-19. The CDR3: CASSYDGLAGGNTGELFF. The CDR3 bases are TGTGCCAGCAGTTACGACGGACTAGCGGGGGGAAACACCGGGGAGCTGTTTTTT.